The source of this TCR beta chain is a study of post-analysis software for immune sequencing data. The overall study: Multiple sclerosis in the patients followed relapsing-remitting, secondary progressive and progressive-relapsing courses. General study results and limits: When patients were compared with controls, about 5 TRBV segments were more frequent, TRBV5-6, TRBV5-1 and TRBV20-1 among them. Significantly lower normalized Chao1 diversity was found in patients with multiple sclerosis relative to controls.

Unique molecular identifiers were built into the TCR beta cDNA libraries. Out of about 1 to 11 million T cells, a few hundred thousand cDNA molecules were generated. One entry per CDR3 protein results from TCRdb running MiXCR on the PCR reads. Among a few hundred thousand distinct CDR3 sequences listed, about 40% were seen once. Trimming took 5 bases from V and 11 from J, leaving 18 bases between them. The CDR3 has 13 amino acids. Germline values: CDR1 MNHNY, CDR2 SVGAGI (reference sequence). This clonotype came up a few times. The target antigen is unknown. This may stem from a read error, because a much larger clone lies one nucleotide away.

This sequence was found in a girl under 18 with multiple sclerosis. V and J are TRBV6-6 and TRBJ2-5; D is ambiguous. Sequencing input: blood. This CDR3 is CASSTRYPVGQYF. In DNA, the CDR3 is TGTGCCAGCAGTACCAGGTACCCGGTGGGGCAGTACTTC.